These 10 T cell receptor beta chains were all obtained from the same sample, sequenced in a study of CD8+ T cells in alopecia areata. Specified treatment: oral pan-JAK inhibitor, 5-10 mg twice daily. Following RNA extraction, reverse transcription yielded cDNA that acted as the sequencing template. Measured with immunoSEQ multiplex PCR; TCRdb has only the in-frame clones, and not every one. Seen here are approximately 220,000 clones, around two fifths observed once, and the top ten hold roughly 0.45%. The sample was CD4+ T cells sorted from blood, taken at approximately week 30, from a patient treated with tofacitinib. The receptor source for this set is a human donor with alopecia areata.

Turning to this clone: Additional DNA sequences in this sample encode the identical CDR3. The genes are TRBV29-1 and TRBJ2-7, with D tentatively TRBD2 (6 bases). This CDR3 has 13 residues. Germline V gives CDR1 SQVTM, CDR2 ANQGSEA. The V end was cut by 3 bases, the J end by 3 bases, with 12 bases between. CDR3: CSVDSGGSYEQYF. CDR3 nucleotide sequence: TGCAGCGTTGACTCCGGGGGTAGCTACGAGCAGTACTTC.

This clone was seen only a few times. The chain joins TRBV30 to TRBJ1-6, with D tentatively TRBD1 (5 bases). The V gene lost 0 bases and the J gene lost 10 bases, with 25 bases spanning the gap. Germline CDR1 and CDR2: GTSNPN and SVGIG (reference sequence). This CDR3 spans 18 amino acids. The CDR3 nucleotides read TGTGCCTGGAGTGTCATCGAACGGTATTCTCGGGGGAGCTCACCCCTCCACTTT. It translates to CAWSVIERYSRGSSPLHF.

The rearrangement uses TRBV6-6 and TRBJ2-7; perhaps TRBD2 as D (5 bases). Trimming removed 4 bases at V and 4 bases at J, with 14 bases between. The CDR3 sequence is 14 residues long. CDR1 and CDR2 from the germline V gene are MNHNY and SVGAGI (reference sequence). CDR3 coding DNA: TGTGCCAGCAGTTTTTCCAGCGGTTCGTACGAGCAGTACTTC. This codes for CASSFSSGSYEQYF.

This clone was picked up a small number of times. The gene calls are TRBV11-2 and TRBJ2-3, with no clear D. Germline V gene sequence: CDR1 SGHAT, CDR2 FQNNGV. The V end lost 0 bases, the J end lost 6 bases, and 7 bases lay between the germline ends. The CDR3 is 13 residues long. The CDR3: CASSLDRRDTQYF. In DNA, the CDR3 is TGTGCCAGCAGCTTAGATCGACGGGATACGCAGTATTTT.

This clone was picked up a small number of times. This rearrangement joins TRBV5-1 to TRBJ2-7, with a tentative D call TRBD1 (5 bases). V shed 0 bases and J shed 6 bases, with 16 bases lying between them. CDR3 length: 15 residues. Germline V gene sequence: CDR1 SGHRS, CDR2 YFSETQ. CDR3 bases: TGCGCCAGCAGCTTGGGCCAGCCAGGGTGGAGCGAGCAGTACTTC. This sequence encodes CASSLGQPGWSEQYF.

The CDR3 DNA sequence: TGTGCCTGGAGTGTACAGGGCCATCAGCCCCAGCATTTT. Translation gives CAWSVQGHQPQHF. The genes are TRBV30 and TRBJ1-5; D possibly corresponds to TRBD1 (6 bases). The CDR3 extends over 13 amino acids. Trimming removed 0 bases from V and 5 bases from J, with 8 bases in between. Germline CDR1 is GTSNPN and CDR2 is SVGIG (reference sequence).

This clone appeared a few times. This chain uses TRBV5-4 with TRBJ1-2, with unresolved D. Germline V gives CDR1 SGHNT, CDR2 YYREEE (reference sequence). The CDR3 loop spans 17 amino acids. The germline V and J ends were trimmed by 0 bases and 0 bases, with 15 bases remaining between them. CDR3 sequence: CASSLDGVGRSNYGYTF. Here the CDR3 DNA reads TGTGCCAGCAGCTTGGACGGGGTTGGAAGGTCTAACTATGGCTACACCTTC. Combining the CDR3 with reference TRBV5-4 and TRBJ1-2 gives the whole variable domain ETGVTQSPTHLIKTRGQQVTLRCSSQSGHNTVSWYQQALGQGPQFIFQYYREEENGRGNFPPRFSGLQFPNYSSELNVNALELDDSALYLCASSLDGVGRSNYGYTFGSGTRLTVV.

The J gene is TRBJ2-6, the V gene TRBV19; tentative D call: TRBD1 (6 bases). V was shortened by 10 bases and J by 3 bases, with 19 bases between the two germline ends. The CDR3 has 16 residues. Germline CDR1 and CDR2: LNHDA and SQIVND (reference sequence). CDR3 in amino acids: CATMTGELLGANVLTF. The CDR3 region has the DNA TGTGCCACTATGACAGGAGAACTACTTGGGGCCAACGTCCTGACTTTC.

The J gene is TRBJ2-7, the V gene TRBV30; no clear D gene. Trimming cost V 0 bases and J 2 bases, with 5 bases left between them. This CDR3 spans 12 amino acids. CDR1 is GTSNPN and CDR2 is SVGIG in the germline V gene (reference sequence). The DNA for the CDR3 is TGTGCCTGGAGTGTAGGGACCTACGAGCAGTACTTC. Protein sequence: CAWSVGTYEQYF.

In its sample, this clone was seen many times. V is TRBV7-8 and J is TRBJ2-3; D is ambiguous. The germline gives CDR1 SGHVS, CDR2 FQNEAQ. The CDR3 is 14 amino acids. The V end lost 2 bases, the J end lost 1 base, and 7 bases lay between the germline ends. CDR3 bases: TGTGCCAGCAGCTTAAATTGGGGCACAGATACGCAGTATTTT. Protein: CASSLNWGTDTQYF. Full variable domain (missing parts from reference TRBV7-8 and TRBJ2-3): GAGVSQSPRYKVAKRGQDVALRCDPISGHVSLFWYQQALGQGPEFLTYFQNEAQLDKSGLPSDRFFAERPEGSVSTLKIQRTQQEDSAVYLCASSLNWGTDTQYFGPGTRLTVL.